This T cell receptor (beta chain) was documented in a study of blood T cell repertoires in COVID-19. Original processing methods: Estimation of nucleated cell counts was performed using reference gene primer amplification. Sequencing was performed with immunoSEQ multiplex PCR; in TCRdb, only in-frame clones are kept and a portion is missing. D and trimming come from the DNA, and the V and J calls and clone size come from that table. The sample contains roughly 150,000 clones, around four fifths of which appear only once. V shed 0 bases and J shed 4 bases, with 7 bases lying between them. The germline V gene encodes CDR1 KGHDR and CDR2 SFDVKD. There are 14 residues in the CDR3.

The chain carries TRBV24-1 and TRBJ2-3; no reliable D call. The sample was peripheral blood. The sequence derives from a woman of 80 years or more with COVID-19, enrolled during active disease. CDR3: CATSDLRSPDTQYF. The CDR3 nucleotides read TGTGCCACCAGTGATTTGAGAAGCCCAGATACGCAGTATTTT.